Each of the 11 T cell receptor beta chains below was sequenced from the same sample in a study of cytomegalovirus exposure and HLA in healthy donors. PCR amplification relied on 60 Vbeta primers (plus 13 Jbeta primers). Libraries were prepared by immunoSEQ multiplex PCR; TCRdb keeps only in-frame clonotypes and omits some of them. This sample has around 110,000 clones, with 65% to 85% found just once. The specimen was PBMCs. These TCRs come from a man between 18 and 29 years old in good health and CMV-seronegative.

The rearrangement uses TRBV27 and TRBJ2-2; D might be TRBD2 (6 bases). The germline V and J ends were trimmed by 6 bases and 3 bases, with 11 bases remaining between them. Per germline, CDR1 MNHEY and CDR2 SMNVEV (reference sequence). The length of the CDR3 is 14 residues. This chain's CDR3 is CASRGGVHTGELFF. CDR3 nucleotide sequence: TGTGCCAGCAGAGGAGGGGTCCACACCGGGGAGCTGTTTTTT.

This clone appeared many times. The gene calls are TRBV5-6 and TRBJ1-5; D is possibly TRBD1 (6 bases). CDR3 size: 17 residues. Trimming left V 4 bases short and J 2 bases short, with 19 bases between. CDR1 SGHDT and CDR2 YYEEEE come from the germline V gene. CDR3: CASSLGGGGGGNQPQHF. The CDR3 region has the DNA TGTGCCAGCAGCCTGGGAGGGGGGGGAGGAGGCAATCAGCCCCAGCATTTT.

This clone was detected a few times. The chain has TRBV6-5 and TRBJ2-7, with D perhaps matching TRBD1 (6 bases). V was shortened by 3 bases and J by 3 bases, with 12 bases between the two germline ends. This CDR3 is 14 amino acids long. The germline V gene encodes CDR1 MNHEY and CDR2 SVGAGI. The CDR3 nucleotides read TGTGCCAGCAGTTATAGGGGGTTCGGCTACGAGCAGTACTTC. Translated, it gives CASSYRGFGYEQYF.

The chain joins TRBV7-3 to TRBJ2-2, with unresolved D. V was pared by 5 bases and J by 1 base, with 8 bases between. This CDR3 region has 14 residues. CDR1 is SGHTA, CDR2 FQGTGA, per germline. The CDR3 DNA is TGTGCCAGCAGCAAAATCCTGAACACCGGGGAGCTGTTTTTT. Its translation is CASSKILNTGELFF.

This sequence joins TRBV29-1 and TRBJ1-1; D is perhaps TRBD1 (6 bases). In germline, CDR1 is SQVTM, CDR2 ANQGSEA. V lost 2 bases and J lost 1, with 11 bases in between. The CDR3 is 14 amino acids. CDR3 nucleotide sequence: TGCAGCGTTGAATCCCGACAGGCGAACACTGAAGCTTTCTTT. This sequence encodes CSVESRQANTEAFF.

The DNA for the CDR3 is TGTGCCAGCAGCTTAGCCGTGGCGGCTGCTAACTATGGCTACACCTTC. Amino acid sequence: CASSLAVAAANYGYTF. The chain uses TRBV7-9 and TRBJ1-2; D uncertain. This CDR3 comprises 16 residues. The V end was cut by 0 bases, the J end by 0 bases, with 11 bases between. Germline CDR1 SEHNR, CDR2 FQNEAQ (reference sequence).

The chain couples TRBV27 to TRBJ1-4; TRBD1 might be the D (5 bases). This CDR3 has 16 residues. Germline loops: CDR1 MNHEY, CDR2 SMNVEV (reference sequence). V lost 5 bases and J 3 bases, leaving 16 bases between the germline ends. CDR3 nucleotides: TGTGCCAGCAGTCCCTACTGGGGGGTCGCTAATGAAAAACTGTTTTTT. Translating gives CASSPYWGVANEKLFF.

The CDR3 region has the DNA TGCGCCAGCGGGGGGGCTGGGGGAGGTACTGAAGCTTTCTTT. Protein product: CASGGAGGGTEAFF. V usage is TRBV5-1 and J usage is TRBJ1-1; a possible D gene is TRBD1 (6 bases). Per germline, CDR1 SGHRS and CDR2 YFSETQ. The ends were cut back, 7 bases at V and 5 bases at J, with 18 bases in the middle. The CDR3 contains 14 residues.

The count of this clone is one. The CDR3 here is CASRPNRGAEAFF. CDR3 coding DNA: TGCGCCAGCAGACCGAACAGGGGAGCTGAAGCTTTCTTT. The V and J genes are TRBV10-2 and TRBJ1-1; 7 nucleotides align to TRBD1. CDR3 length: 13 residues. The V segment lost 6 bases and the J segment 6 bases; nucleotides outside the gene matches: 7. The germline V gene has CDR1 WSHSY and CDR2 SAAADI.

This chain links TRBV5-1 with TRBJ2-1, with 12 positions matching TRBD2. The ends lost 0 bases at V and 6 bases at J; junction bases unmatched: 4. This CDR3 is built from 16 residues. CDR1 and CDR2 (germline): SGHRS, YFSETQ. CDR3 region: CASSLGSSGGANEQFF. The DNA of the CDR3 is TGCGCCAGCAGCTTGGGCTCTAGCGGGGGGGCCAATGAGCAGTTCTTC. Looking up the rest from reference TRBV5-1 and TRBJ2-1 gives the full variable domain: KAGVTQTPRYLIKTRGQQVTLSCSPISGHRSVSWYQQTPGQGLQFLFEYFSETQRNKGNFPGRFSGRQFSNSRSEMNVSTLELGDSALYLCASSLGSSGGANEQFFGPGTRLTVL.

CDR3 in amino acids: CASSSRTASPTTSGNTIYF. The CDR3 region has the DNA TGTGCCAGCAGTTCCAGGACTGCTTCCCCGACGACCTCTGGAAACACCATATATTTT. V gene TRBV27 combines with J gene TRBJ1-3, with D unclear. The V gene's germline CDR1 is MNHEY and CDR2 SMNVEV (reference sequence). Trimming stripped 4 bases from V and 0 bases from J, with 22 bases between. The CDR3 runs 19 residues.